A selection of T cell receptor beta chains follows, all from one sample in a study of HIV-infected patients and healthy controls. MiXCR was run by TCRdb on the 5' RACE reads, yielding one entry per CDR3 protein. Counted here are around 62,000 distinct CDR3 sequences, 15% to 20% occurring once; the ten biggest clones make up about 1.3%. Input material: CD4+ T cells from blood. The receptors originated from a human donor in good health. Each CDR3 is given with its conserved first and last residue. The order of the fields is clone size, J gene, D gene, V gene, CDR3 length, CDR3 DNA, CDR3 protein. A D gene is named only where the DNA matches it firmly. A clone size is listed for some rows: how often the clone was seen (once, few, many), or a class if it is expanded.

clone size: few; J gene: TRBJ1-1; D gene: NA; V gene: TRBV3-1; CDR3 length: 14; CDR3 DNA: TGTGCCAGCAGCCAAGTCCATATGAACACTGAAGCTTTCTTT; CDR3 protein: CASSQVHMNTEAFF
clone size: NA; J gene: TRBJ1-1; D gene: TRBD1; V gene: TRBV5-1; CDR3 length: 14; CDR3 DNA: TGCGCCAGCAGCCCAGGGACAGGAAACACTGAAGCTTTCTTT; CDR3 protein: CASSPGTGNTEAFF
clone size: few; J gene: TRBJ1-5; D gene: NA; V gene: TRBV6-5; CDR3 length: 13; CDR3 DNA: TGTGCCAGCAGTGACCGTAGCAATCAGCCCCAGCATTTT; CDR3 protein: CASSDRSNQPQHF
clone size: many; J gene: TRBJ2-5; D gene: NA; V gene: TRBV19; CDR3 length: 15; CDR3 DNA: TGTGCCAGTAGTTTCCAGGGGTCAGGCCAAGAGACCCAGTACTTC; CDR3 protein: CASSFQGSGQETQYF
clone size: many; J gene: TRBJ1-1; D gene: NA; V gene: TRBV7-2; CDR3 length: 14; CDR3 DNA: TGTGCCAGCAGCCTGCGACCTACGAACACTGAAGCTTTCTTT; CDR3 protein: CASSLRPTNTEAFF
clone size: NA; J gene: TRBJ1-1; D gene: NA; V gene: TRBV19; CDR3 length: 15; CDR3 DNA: TGTGCCAGTAGTACAGTGACAACCCTGAACACTGAAGCTTTCTTT; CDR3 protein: CASSTVTTLNTEAFF
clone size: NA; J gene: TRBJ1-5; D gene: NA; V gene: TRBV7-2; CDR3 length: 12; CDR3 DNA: TGTGCCAGCACCGATAGCAATCAGCCCCAGCATTTT; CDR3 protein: CASTDSNQPQHF
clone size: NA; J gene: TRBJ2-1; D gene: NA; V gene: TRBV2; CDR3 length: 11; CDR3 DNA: TGTGCCAGCAGTGAAGGCAGTGAGCAGTTCTTC; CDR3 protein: CASSEGSEQFF
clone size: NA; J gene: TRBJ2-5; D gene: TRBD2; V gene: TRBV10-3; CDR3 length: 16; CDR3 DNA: TGTGCCATCAGCGCCGGACTAGCGGGGGGTGTGGAGACCCAGTACTTC; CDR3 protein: CAISAGLAGGVETQYF
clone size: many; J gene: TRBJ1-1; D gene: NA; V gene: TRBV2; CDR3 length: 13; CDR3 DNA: TGTGCCAGCAGTGAAGGCAGGGGCACTGAAGCTTTCTTT; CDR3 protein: CASSEGRGTEAFF
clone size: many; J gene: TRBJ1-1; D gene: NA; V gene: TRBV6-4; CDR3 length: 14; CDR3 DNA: TGTGCCAGCCAAGAGGTACCAGGGTACACTGAAGCTTTCTTT; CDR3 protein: CASQEVPGYTEAFF
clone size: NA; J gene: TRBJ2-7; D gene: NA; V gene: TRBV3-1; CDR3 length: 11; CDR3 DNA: TGTGCCAGCAGCCATGCCTACGAGCAGTACTTC; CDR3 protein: CASSHAYEQYF
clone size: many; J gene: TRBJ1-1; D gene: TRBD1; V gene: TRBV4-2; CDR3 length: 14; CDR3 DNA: TGTGCCAGCAGCCCAGGGGGCATGGGAGGAGAAGCTTTCTTT; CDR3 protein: CASSPGGMGGEAFF
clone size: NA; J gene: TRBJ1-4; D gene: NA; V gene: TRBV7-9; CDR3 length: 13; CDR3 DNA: TGTGCCAGCAGCGGGGGCCGCCCCCAAAAACTGTTTTTT; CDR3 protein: CASSGGRPQKLFF
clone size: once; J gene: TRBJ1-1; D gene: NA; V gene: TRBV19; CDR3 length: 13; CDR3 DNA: TGTGCCAGTAAGAGGACGGTGAACACTGAAGCTTTCTTT; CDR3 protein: CASKRTVNTEAFF
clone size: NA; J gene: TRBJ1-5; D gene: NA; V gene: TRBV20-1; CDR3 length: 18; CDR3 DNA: TGCAGTGCTAGTCGACCCATGGGTAGTAGGCTAGGCAATCAGCCCCAGCATTTT; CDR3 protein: CSASRPMGSRLGNQPQHF
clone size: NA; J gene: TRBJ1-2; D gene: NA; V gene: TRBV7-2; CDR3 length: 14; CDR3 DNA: TGTGCCAGCAGCTTAGACAGGACGCCGTATGGCTACACCTTC; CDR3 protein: CASSLDRTPYGYTF
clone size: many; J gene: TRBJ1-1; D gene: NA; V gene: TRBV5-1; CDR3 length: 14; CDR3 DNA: TGCGCCAGCAGCATTTTGACAGGTAACACTGAAGCTTTCTTT; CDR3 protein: CASSILTGNTEAFF
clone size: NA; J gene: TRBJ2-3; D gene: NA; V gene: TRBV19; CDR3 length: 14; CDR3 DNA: TGTGCCAGTAGTCCCTCAGGGTTCACAGATACGCAGTATTTT; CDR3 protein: CASSPSGFTDTQYF
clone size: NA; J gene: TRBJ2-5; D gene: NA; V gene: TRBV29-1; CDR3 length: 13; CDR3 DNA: TGCAGCGTTCAGGACAGACAGATAGAGACCCAGTACTTC; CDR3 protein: CSVQDRQIETQYF
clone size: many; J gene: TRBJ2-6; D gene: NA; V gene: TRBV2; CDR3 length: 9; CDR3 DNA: TGTGCCGGCGAGCCAGGTCTGACTTTC; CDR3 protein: CAGEPGLTF
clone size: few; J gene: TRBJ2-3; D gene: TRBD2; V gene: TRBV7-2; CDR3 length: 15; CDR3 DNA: TGTGCCAGCAGCCCGAGACTAGCGGGCACAGATACGCAGTATTTT; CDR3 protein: CASSPRLAGTDTQYF
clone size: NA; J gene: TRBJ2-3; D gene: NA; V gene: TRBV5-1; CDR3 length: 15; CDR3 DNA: TGCGCCAGCAGCTTGGACGGGGACAGCACAGATACGCAGTATTTT; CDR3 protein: CASSLDGDSTDTQYF
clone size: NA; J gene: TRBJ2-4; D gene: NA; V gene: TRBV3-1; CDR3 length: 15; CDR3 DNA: TGTGCCAGCAGCCCGGGGGGCCGAAGTATTAACATTCAGTACTTC; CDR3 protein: CASSPGGRSINIQYF
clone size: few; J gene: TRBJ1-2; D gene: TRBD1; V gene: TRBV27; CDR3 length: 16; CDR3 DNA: TGTGCCAGCAGTTTCAAGGGACAGGGCGGACCCTATGGCTACACCTTC; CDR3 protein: CASSFKGQGGPYGYTF
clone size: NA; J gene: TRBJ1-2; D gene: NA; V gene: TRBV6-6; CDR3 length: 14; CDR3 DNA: TGTGCCAGCAGTTACTCGGGAGCGAGCTATGGCTACACCTTC; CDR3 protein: CASSYSGASYGYTF
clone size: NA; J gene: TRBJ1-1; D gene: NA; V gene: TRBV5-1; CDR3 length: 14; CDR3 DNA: TGCGCCAGCAGCTTTGAACAGCGGAACACTGAAGCTTTCTTT; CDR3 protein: CASSFEQRNTEAFF
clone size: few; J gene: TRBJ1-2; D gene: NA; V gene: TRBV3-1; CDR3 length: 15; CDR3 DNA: TGTGCCAGCAGCCAAGGTAATCAGGGAAACTATGGCTACACCTTC; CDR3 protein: CASSQGNQGNYGYTF
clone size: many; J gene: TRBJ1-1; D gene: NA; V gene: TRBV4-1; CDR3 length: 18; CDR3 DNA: TGCGCCAGCAGCCGTAGTCACGGTCTCCTGGGGGTGAACACTGAAGCTTTCTTT; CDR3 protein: CASSRSHGLLGVNTEAFF
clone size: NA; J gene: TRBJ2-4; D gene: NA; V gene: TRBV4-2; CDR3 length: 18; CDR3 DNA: TGTGCCAGCAGCCAAGATCGTGTCTCCGGAGGGGCCAAAAACATTCAGTACTTC; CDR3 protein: CASSQDRVSGGAKNIQYF
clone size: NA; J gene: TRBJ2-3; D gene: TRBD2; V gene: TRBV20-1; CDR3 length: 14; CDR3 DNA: TGCAGTGCTAGTCTTCTAGCGGGAGCAGATACGCAGTATTTT; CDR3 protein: CSASLLAGADTQYF
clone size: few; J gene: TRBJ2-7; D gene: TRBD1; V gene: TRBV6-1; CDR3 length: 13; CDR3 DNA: TGTGCCACCTGCGGCGGACAGGGGCGCGAGCAGTACTTC; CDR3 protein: CATCGGQGREQYF
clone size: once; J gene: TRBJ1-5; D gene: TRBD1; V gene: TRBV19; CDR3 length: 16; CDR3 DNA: TGTGCCAGTAGACCGGACAGGGCTAGTGGCAATCAGCCCCAGCATTTT; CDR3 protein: CASRPDRASGNQPQHF
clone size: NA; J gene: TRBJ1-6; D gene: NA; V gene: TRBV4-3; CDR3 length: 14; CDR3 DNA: TGCGCCAGCAGCCAGCAGGGTAACCAGGCACCCCTCCACTTT; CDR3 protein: CASSQQGNQAPLHF
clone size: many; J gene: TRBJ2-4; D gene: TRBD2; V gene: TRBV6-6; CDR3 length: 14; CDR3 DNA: TGTGCCACCAGTCGGGAGGGCGCCAAAAACATTCAGTACTTC; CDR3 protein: CATSREGAKNIQYF
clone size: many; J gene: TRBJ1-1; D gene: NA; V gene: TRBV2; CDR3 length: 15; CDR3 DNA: TGTGCCAGCAGTGAGAACCCGAAAACGAACACTGAAGCTTTCTTT; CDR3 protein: CASSENPKTNTEAFF
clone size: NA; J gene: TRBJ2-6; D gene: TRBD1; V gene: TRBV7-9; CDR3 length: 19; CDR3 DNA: TGTGCCAGCAGCTTAGGACAAGGGACAGCCTTCTCTGGGGCCAACGTCCTGACTTTC; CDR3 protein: CASSLGQGTAFSGANVLTF
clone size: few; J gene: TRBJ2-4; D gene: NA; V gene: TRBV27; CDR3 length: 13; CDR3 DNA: TGTGCCAGCACCCTCTTAGCCAAAAACATTCAGTACTTC; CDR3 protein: CASTLLAKNIQYF
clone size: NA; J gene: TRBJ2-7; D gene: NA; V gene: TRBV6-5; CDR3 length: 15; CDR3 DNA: TGTGCCACCCGTCCTCCCTCTACCGGAAAGTACGAGCAGTACTTC; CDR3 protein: CATRPPSTGKYEQYF
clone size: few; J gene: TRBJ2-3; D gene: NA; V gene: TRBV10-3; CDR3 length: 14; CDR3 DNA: TGTGCCATCAGACGACAGGATAGCACAGATACGCAGTATTTT; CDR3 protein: CAIRRQDSTDTQYF
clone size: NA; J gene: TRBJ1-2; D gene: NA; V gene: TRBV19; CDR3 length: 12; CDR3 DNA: TGTGCCAGTAGCAGGGGAGAGGGCGGCTACACCTTC; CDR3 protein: CASSRGEGGYTF
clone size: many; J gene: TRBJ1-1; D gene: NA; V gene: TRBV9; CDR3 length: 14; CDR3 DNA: TGTGCCAGCACCCCGACAGGTCAGAACACTGAAGCTTTCTTT; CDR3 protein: CASTPTGQNTEAFF
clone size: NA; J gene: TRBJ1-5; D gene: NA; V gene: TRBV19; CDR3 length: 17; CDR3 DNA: TGTGCCAGTAGTATTTACAGGGTAGGGGGAGACGGCCAGCCCCAGCATTTT; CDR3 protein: CASSIYRVGGDGQPQHF
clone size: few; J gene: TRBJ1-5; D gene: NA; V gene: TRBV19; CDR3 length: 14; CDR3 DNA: TGTGCCAGTAGACCCGTGGGTGGCAATCAGCCCCAGCATTTT; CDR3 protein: CASRPVGGNQPQHF
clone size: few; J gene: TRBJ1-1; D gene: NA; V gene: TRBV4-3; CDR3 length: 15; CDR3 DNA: TGCGCCAGCAGCCAAGAACGGCAGGGGAACACTGAAGCTTTCTTT; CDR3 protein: CASSQERQGNTEAFF
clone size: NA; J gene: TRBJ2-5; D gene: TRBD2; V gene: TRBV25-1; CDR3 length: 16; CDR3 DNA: TGTGCCAGCAGTGAGAGGCTAGCGGGGGACCAAGAGACCCAGTACTTC; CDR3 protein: CASSERLAGDQETQYF